The 16 T cell receptor beta chains in this list originate from one sample, sequenced in a study of blood T cell repertoires in COVID-19. Assay used: immunoSEQ multiplex PCR; TCRdb lists only in-frame clones, some missing. The sample shows fewer than 250,000 clones, 75% to 90% of them seen only once. Sequencing used peripheral blood. The receptors were gathered from a man aged 40-55 years with acute or convalescent COVID-19.

This chain links TRBV19 with TRBJ1-1; 12 bases match TRBD1. Trimming removed 2 bases from V and 6 bases from J; junction bases left unmatched: 7. The germline V gene has CDR1 LNHDA and CDR2 SQIVND (reference sequence). This CDR3 contains 16 residues. CDR3 in amino acids: CASSISGQGASAEAFF. CDR3 DNA: TGTGCCAGTAGTATATCGGGACAGGGGGCAAGCGCTGAAGCTTTCTTT.

The CDR3, as DNA: TGTGCCAGCAGCCCGCCGGGGGGTTACATTCAGTACTTC. Amino acid sequence: CASSPPGGYIQYF. The V and J genes are TRBV11-2 and TRBJ2-4; the match to TRBD2 covers 7 bases. The V gene end was trimmed by 5 bases and the J gene end by 8 bases; junction bases not matched to a gene: 6. There are 13 residues in the CDR3. The germline V gene has CDR1 SGHAT and CDR2 FQNNGV.

The chain employs TRBV19 and TRBJ1-5; 8 bases are shared with TRBD1. The junction had 6 bases not matched to a gene; V was cut back by 3 bases and J by 5 bases. This CDR3 is 15 amino acids long. CDR1 is LNHDA, CDR2 SQIVND, per germline (reference sequence). CDR3 loop: CASSIWTGTDQPQHF. The CDR3 DNA follows: TGTGCCAGTAGTATTTGGACAGGGACCGATCAGCCCCAGCATTTT.

The chain couples TRBV4-1 to TRBJ1-6, with TRBD1 identical over 8 bases. Germline V lookup: CDR1 MGHRA, CDR2 YSYEKL. J lost 14 bases, V lost 9 bases, and 12 bases had no gene match. The CDR3 has 13 amino acids. The CDR3 coding sequence is TGCGCCAGTGGGGCCGGGACAGGATTTACCCTCCACTTT. Encoded protein: CASGAGTGFTLHF.

The table lists this clone with a few counts. The rearrangement joins TRBV28 to TRBJ1-1; maybe TRBD1 (5 bases). V was shortened by 7 bases and J by 4 bases, with 16 bases between the two germline ends. Germline CDR1 and CDR2: MDHEN and SYDVKM. CDR3 length equals 14 residues. The DNA of the CDR3 is TGTGCCAGCACTCTCGCAGGGTACGGCACTGAAGCTTTCTTT. Its translation is CASTLAGYGTEAFF. Supplemented by reference TRBV28 and TRBJ1-1, the full variable domain reads DVKVTQSSRYLVKRTGEKVFLECVQDMDHENMFWYRQDPGLGLRLIYFSYDVKMKEKGDIPEGYSVSREKKERFSLILESASTNQTSMYLCASTLAGYGTEAFFGQGTRLTVV.

This clone showed up just once. The chain links TRBV27 to TRBJ1-3; D is uncertain. The germline V gene encodes CDR1 MNHEY and CDR2 SMNVEV (reference sequence). CDR3 length equals 15 residues. The ends were cut back, 2 bases at V and 0 bases at J, with 8 bases in the middle. CDR3 protein: CASSLQANSGNTIYF. Written as DNA, the CDR3 is TGTGCCAGCAGTTTACAGGCCAACTCTGGAAACACCATATATTTT.

V and J are TRBV20-1 and TRBJ2-1, with D possibly being TRBD1 (7 bases). Germline lookup yields CDR1 DFQATT and CDR2 SNEGSKA (reference sequence). The germline V and J ends were trimmed by 3 bases and 6 bases, with 12 bases remaining between them. This CDR3 is built from 13 residues. The chain's CDR3 is CSASYRGGNEQFF. The CDR3 coding sequence is TGCAGTGCTAGTTACAGGGGAGGCAATGAGCAGTTCTTC.

V gene TRBV7-2 combines with J gene TRBJ2-7; TRBD1 might be the D (5 bases). V was clipped by 1 base and J by 3 bases, with 13 bases between them. Germline V CDR1 and CDR2: SGHTA, FQGNSA. This CDR3 region has 15 residues. In DNA form, the CDR3 reads TGTGCCAGCAGCTTAGTCGGTCAGGGCGGCTACGAGCAGTACTTC. This encodes CASSLVGQGGYEQYF. Variable domain in full (rest from reference TRBV7-2 and TRBJ2-7): GAGVSQSPSNKVTEKGKDVELRCDPISGHTALYWYRQSLGQGLEFLIYFQGNSAPDKSGLPSDRFSAERTGGSVSTLTIQRTQQEDSAVYLCASSLVGQGGYEQYFGPGTRLTVT.

The rearrangement links TRBV28 to TRBJ2-5; 8 nucleotides align to TRBD2. Germline-derived CDR1 and CDR2 are MDHEN and SYDVKM. V lost 1 base, J lost 5 bases, and 3 bases stayed unmatched. The CDR3 consists of 14 residues. CDR3 in DNA: TGTGCCAGCAGTTTATTTCCGGGGGGGGAGACCCAGTACTTC. Translated: CASSLFPGGETQYF.

This chain joins TRBV24-1 and TRBJ1-5; D gene uncertain. CDR3 length: 15 residues. V dropped 5 bases and J dropped 2 bases, with 12 bases sitting between them. Germline-derived CDR1 and CDR2 are KGHDR and SFDVKD. The CDR3 reads CATSGPGTGNQPQHF. CDR3 nucleotides: TGTGCCACCAGTGGCCCGGGAACGGGCAATCAGCCCCAGCATTTT.

This clone was recorded a few times. The J gene is TRBJ2-2, the V gene TRBV15; D perhaps matches TRBD1 (6 bases). The CDR3 spans 13 residues. The V end was cut by 8 bases, the J end by 4 bases, with 11 bases between. Germline CDR1 reads LNHNV; CDR2 reads YYDKDF (reference sequence). CDR3 loop: CATQRGFTGELFF. The CDR3 DNA sequence: TGTGCCACCCAGAGGGGGTTCACCGGGGAGCTGTTTTTT.

This clone has a handful of counts. The J gene is TRBJ2-2, the V gene TRBV11-3; 12 bases line up with TRBD2. V dropped 5 bases and J dropped 0; count of bases not matched to a gene: 10. Germline V CDR1 and CDR2: SGHNT, YENEEA. CDR3 size: 19 residues. The CDR3 DNA follows: TGTGCCAGCAGCCCGTGGACTAGCGGGACGGCTCCGAACACCGGGGAGCTGTTTTTT. Its protein product is CASSPWTSGTAPNTGELFF.

This rearrangement joins TRBV9 to TRBJ2-5; 7 positions agree with TRBD2. CDR1 and CDR2 from the germline V gene are SGDLS and YYNGEE. V gave up 0 bases and J gave up 2 bases; unmatched junction bases: 7. This CDR3 is built from 16 residues. DNA for the CDR3: TGTGCCAGCAGCGTAGCTCCGACTAGCCGTCAAGAGACCCAGTACTTC. This translates into CASSVAPTSRQETQYF.

The gene calls are TRBV5-1 and TRBJ2-7; 9 nucleotides align to TRBD2. The CDR3 is 15 residues long. Germline CDR1 SGHRS, CDR2 YFSETQ. V gave up 0 bases and J gave up 2 bases; unmatched junction bases: 3. CDR3 bases: TGCGCCAGCAGCTTGGACGCGGGAGGGACCTACGAGCAGTACTTC. Its protein product is CASSLDAGGTYEQYF.

The chain recombines TRBV7-2 with TRBJ1-1; D uncertain. This CDR3 is 16 amino acids long. Germline-derived CDR1 and CDR2 are SGHTA and FQGNSA. Trimming left V 10 bases short and J 5 bases short, with 26 bases between. CDR3 sequence (DNA): TGTGCCAACTTACCTTCGGCTTCTGCGGCCCCGACTGAAGCTTTCTTT. It is translated as CANLPSASAAPTEAFF.

V and J are TRBV28 and TRBJ2-1; D not resolved. Trimming took off 3 bases at V and 4 bases at J, with 10 bases between the two ends. CDR1 and CDR2 from the germline V gene are MDHEN and SYDVKM. The CDR3 contains 14 residues. DNA of the CDR3: TGTGCCAGCAGTTTTCTTCTGAGGTACAATGAGCAGTTCTTC. It is translated as CASSFLLRYNEQFF.